This T cell receptor (beta chain) originates from a study of blood T cell repertoires in COVID-19. Study information: From T cells, B-cell-depleted T cells, or PBMCs came the material, which was cDNA or gDNA.

The cohort comprised adults aged roughly 18 to 95 years residing in 24 US areas. Measured with immunoSEQ multiplex PCR; TCRdb has only the in-frame clones, and not every one. Here the sample spans around 85,000 clones, approximately 90% being singletons. V was cut by 0 bases and J by 2 bases, with 15 bases left in between. This CDR3 is built from 16 residues. CDR1 and CDR2 (germline): SGHDT, YYEEEE. The sequence derives from a woman in her forties or fifties with acute COVID-19. The sample was PBMCs or T cells enriched from blood (not recorded which). The chain combines TRBV5-6 with TRBJ2-7, with D tentatively TRBD2 (5 bases). The CDR3 coding sequence is TGTGCCAGCAGCTTGGGGGGAGCGTGGGGAACCTACGAGCAGTACTTC. Amino acid sequence: CASSLGGAWGTYEQYF.